This entry lists 2 T cell receptor beta chains sequenced from one sample in a study of T cells in Graves' hyperthyroidism and ophthalmopathy. The TCR beta CDR3 regions underwent amplification using RNA transcripts as the source. With the HTBI primer set, the TCR CDR3 went through a first round of RT-PCR. Via MiXCR, TCRdb re-called the multiplex PCR reads, giving one row per CDR3 protein. The sample lists around 440,000 distinct CDR3 sequences; around 16% were seen once. Sequencing was performed on blood. Receptors were obtained from a woman aged 18-30 years with Graves' hyperthyroidism.

At least ten counts were recorded for this clonotype. The genes are TRBV9 and TRBJ1-3; no clear D. The length of the CDR3 is 14 residues. V was shortened by 5 bases and J by 4 bases, with 13 bases between the two germline ends. The germline CDR1 and CDR2 sequences are SGDLS and YYNGEE. As DNA, the CDR3 is TGTGCCAGCAGTTTCCAACGACCGGGAAACACCATATATTTT. It codes for CASSFQRPGNTIYF.

This clonotype showed up many times. CDR3 protein: CASGRGGPSTDTQYF. As DNA, the CDR3 is TGTGCTAGTGGTCGCGGGGGGCCTAGCACAGATACGCAGTATTTT. The chain couples TRBV12-5 to TRBJ2-3; 8 bases match TRBD2. V lost 5 bases, J lost 0 bases, and 4 bases stayed unmatched. The germline CDR1 and CDR2 sequences are LGHNT and FRNRAP. The CDR3 has 15 amino acids. Full variable domain (missing parts from reference TRBV12-5 and TRBJ2-3): DARVTQTPRHKVTEMGQEVTMRCQPILGHNTVFWYRQTMMQGLELLAYFRNRAPLDDSGMPKDRFSAEMPDATLATLKIQPSEPRDSAVYFCASGRGGPSTDTQYFGPGTRLTVL.